Below are 21 T cell receptor beta chains sequenced from a single sample in a study of T cell repertoires in cytomegalovirus infection. TCRdb re-analysed the reads in MiXCR, keeping a single row per CDR3 protein. Of almost 550,000 distinct CDR3 sequences in the sample, more than 15% are singletons; the top ten hold more than 20%. Source material: CD8+ T cells from PBMCs. These receptors were taken from a human donor in good health (CMV status not recorded). Some clones in this sample may be carry-over from other donors' samples.

The V and J genes are TRBV6-1 and TRBJ2-1; 7 nucleotides match TRBD1. V lost 1 base to trimming and J lost 2 bases; unmatched junction nucleotides: 5. This CDR3 comprises 16 residues. Per the germline V gene, CDR1 is MNHNS and CDR2 is SASEGT. CDR3 DNA sequence: TGTGCCAGCAGTGAAGATATCCAGGGGGCCTACAATGAGCAGTTCTTC. This gives the protein CASSEDIQGAYNEQFF.

The chain uses TRBV12-3 or TRBV12-4 and TRBJ1-1, with no clear D. CDR3 length: 19 amino acids. The germline V and J ends were trimmed by 3 bases and 0 bases, with 23 bases remaining between them. The CDR3: CASSLMGKGPSAMNTEAFF. CDR3 coding DNA: TGTGCCAGCAGTTTGATGGGAAAGGGCCCGTCCGCCATGAACACTGAAGCTTTCTTT.

There are many counts of this clonotype. The rearrangement uses TRBV27 and TRBJ2-1; D might be TRBD2 (6 bases). The V gene's germline CDR1 is MNHEY and CDR2 SMNVEV (reference sequence). This CDR3 comprises 12 residues. V gave up 7 bases and J gave up 4 bases, with 8 bases separating them. The CDR3 spells CASMGLYNEQFF. The CDR3 bases are TGTGCCAGCATGGGACTTTACAATGAGCAGTTCTTC.

On this clonotype: One base away lies a much larger clone, so this may be a sequencing read error. The V and J genes are TRBV7-6 and TRBJ2-1; TRBD1 might be the D (6 bases). CDR3 length: 16 amino acids. V lost 5 bases and J lost 4, with 18 bases in between. Per the germline V gene, CDR1 is SGHVS and CDR2 is FNYEAQ. The CDR3 region has the DNA TGTGCCAGCAGCGTGGGGTCAGGGGTATTGTACAATGAGCAGTTCTTC. Amino acid sequence: CASSVGSGVLYNEQFF.

The V call is TRBV6-5, the J call TRBJ2-2, with D uncertain. The CDR3 spans 15 residues. Trimming stripped 7 bases from V and 1 base from J, with 13 bases between. Germline CDR1 reads MNHEY; CDR2 reads SVGAGI. DNA of the CDR3: TGTGCCAGCAAAAAACTGCTGCAGAACACCGGGGAGCTGTTTTTT. Translated: CASKKLLQNTGELFF.

The chain joins TRBV10-3 to TRBJ2-1, with D tentatively TRBD2 (5 bases). V was clipped by 0 bases and J by 4 bases, with 10 bases between them. Germline CDR1 ENHRY, CDR2 SYGVKD. This CDR3 comprises 15 residues. CDR3 nucleotides: TGTGCCATCAGTGAGTCTCACGGGATTTACAATGAGCAGTTCTTC. Translation: CAISESHGIYNEQFF.

This clonotype was counted a few times. This chain joins TRBV6-5 and TRBJ2-7; D assignment may be TRBD1 or TRBD2 (5 bases each). The V end was cut by 0 bases, the J end by 2 bases, with 11 bases between. Germline V gene lookup returns CDR1 MNHEY and CDR2 SVGAGI. This CDR3 is built from 15 residues. The CDR3, as DNA: TGTGCCAGCAGTTACTCTGGGACGGAAACCTACGAGCAGTACTTC. It is translated as CASSYSGTETYEQYF.

This clonotype was detected many times. The chain carries TRBV6-5 and TRBJ2-1; the D gene is possibly TRBD2 (6 bases). The CDR3 runs 12 residues. Germline-derived CDR1 and CDR2 are MNHEY and SVGAGI. V lost 9 bases, J lost 8 bases, and 14 bases lay in between. CDR3 sequence (DNA): TGTGCCAGTGGACTACCCGACTATGAGCAGTTCTTC. The encoded protein is CASGLPDYEQFF.

This clonotype was counted only a few times. This chain connects TRBV11-1 to TRBJ1-1; no clear D. Deletions cut 1 base from V and 6 bases from J, with 9 bases between. The CDR3 spans 13 residues. The germline V gene has CDR1 SGHAT and CDR2 FQDESV (reference sequence). For the CDR3, the DNA is TGTGCCAGCAGCTTAGACGGGCGGCCTGAAGCTTTCTTT. It encodes CASSLDGRPEAFF.

This rearrangement joins TRBV5-5 to TRBJ2-7, with D perhaps matching TRBD1 (5 bases). The CDR3 covers 13 residues. Germline CDR1 SGHKS, CDR2 YYEKEE (reference sequence). V was clipped by 4 bases and J by 4 bases, with 12 bases between them. The CDR3 DNA reads as TGTGCCAGCAGCATCCTGGACATTTACGAGCAGTACTTC. Translating gives CASSILDIYEQYF.

In its sample, this clonotype was seen many times. This sequence joins TRBV14 and TRBJ2-1; unclear D gene. CDR1 is SGHDN and CDR2 is FVKESK in the germline V gene. The CDR3 sequence is 14 residues long. Between the trimmed V and J ends, which lost 3 bases and 0 bases, there was a span of 6 bases. DNA for the CDR3: TGTGCCAGCAGCCATCTACTCTCCTACAATGAGCAGTTCTTC. Translation gives CASSHLLSYNEQFF.

The chain has TRBV27 and TRBJ2-1; D unclear. The ends were cut back, 5 bases at V and 0 bases at J, with 11 bases in the middle. Germline V CDR1 and CDR2: MNHEY, SMNVEV (reference sequence). The CDR3 has 15 residues. CDR3: CASSTTASSYNEQFF. The CDR3 region has the DNA TGTGCCAGCAGTACTACAGCTAGCTCCTACAATGAGCAGTTCTTC.

This clonotype was observed a few times. This chain uses TRBV27 with TRBJ2-2, with 10 bases that match TRBD2. J gave up 4 bases and V 5 bases, and 4 bases lay outside the gene matches. Germline-derived CDR1 and CDR2 are MNHEY and SMNVEV (reference sequence). There are 15 residues in the CDR3. CDR3 sequence reads: CASSPSGRTTGELFF. The CDR3, as DNA: TGTGCCAGCAGTCCTAGCGGGAGAACCACCGGGGAGCTGTTTTTT.

This clonotype has only a few counts. The CDR3 loop reads CASSLGLIREGREQYF. For the CDR3, the DNA is TGTGCCAGCAGCTTAGGCCTAATCCGGGAGGGCCGCGAGCAGTACTTC. J is TRBJ2-7 and V is TRBV13; the match to TRBD2 covers 8 bases. The CDR3 contains 16 residues. After removal of 0 bases from V and 6 bases from J, the junction contained 10 bases not matched to a gene. Germline CDR1 PRHDT, CDR2 FYEKMQ (reference sequence). Complete variable domain (other parts from reference TRBV13 and TRBJ2-7): AAGVIQSPRHLIKEKRETATLKCYPIPRHDTVYWYQQGPGQDPQFLISFYEKMQSDKGSIPDRFSAQQFSDYHSELNMSSLELGDSALYFCASSLGLIREGREQYFGPGTRLTVT.

This clonotype has at least ten counts. The V call is TRBV7-9, the J call TRBJ2-1; D may be TRBD1 or TRBD2 (5 bases each). Germline V gene lookup returns CDR1 SEHNR and CDR2 FQNEAQ (reference sequence). V was cut by 5 bases and J by 0 bases, with 23 bases left in between. This CDR3 contains 19 residues. In DNA, the CDR3 is TGTGCCAGCAGCCAGAGGGGCCAGGTTAGCCTGAGCTCCTACAATGAGCAGTTCTTC. Its translation: CASSQRGQVSLSSYNEQFF.

With regard to this clonotype: A read error may explain this, as a much larger clone is one base away. V usage is TRBV5-6 and J usage is TRBJ1-3; D is unclear. Germline V gene sequence: CDR1 SGHDT, CDR2 YYEEEE. The CDR3 extends over 15 amino acids. The CDR3 bases are TGTGCCAGCAGCTTGGAAAGGGCCATTGGAAACTCCATATATTTT. It specifies CASSLERAIGNSIYF.

CDR3 DNA sequence: TGTGCCAGCAGCCCTGGACAGTCGGGTCAGCCCCAGCATTTT. Residues: CASSPGQSGQPQHF. The chain combines TRBV5-3 with TRBJ1-5; the D gene is possibly TRBD1 (6 bases). TRBV5-3 is treated as an ORF (open reading frame) with a function not yet certain. The CDR3 spans 14 residues. Trimming shortened V by 8 bases and J by 6 bases, and 18 bases separated the two germline ends.

This clonotype has a handful of counts. This rearrangement joins TRBV7-3 to TRBJ2-1; D is possibly TRBD2 (6 bases). CDR3 length: 14 amino acids. V shed 8 bases and J shed 3 bases, with 14 bases lying between them. Germline lookup yields CDR1 SGHTA and CDR2 FQGTGA. The CDR3 spells CASGGLPSYNEQFF. The DNA of the CDR3 is TGTGCCAGCGGGGGACTCCCGAGCTACAATGAGCAGTTCTTC.

The V call is TRBV12-3 or TRBV12-4, the J call TRBJ1-2, with D perhaps TRBD1 (6 bases). V shed 7 bases and J shed 2 bases, with 14 bases lying between them. The CDR3 loop spans 14 amino acids. CDR3 in amino acids: CASTTGQGNYGYTF. The DNA for the CDR3 is TGTGCCAGCACTACGGGACAAGGCAACTATGGCTACACCTTC.

This clonotype was detected only a few times. This chain joins TRBV2 and TRBJ2-3; 8 bases align to TRBD2. Germline V gives CDR1 SNHLY, CDR2 FYNNEI. The CDR3 sequence is 15 residues long. J lost 6 bases, V lost 4 bases, and 9 bases had no gene match. The CDR3, as DNA: TGTGCCAGCAGTGTAAGCGGGAGAGTTAGGGATACGCAGTATTTT. It specifies CASSVSGRVRDTQYF.

This clonotype was seen ten or more times. The chain combines TRBV7-8 with TRBJ1-5; the D gene is possibly TRBD1 (6 bases). V lost 4 bases to trimming and J lost 6 bases, with 7 bases between them. Looked up from germline, CDR1 is SGHVS and CDR2 is FQNEAQ. The CDR3 is 12 residues long. The CDR3 bases are TGTGCCAGCAGCTCGACAGGTCAGCCCCAGCATTTT. Its translation is CASSSTGQPQHF.